This T cell receptor beta chain was obtained from a study of cytomegalovirus exposure and HLA in healthy donors. Study summary: Ancestry clustering placed 70% to 90% of several hundred genotyped donors in the Caucasian-associated cluster.

Findings of the study overall: Rates of TCR association differed by HLA locus in a later analysis, with DRB1 highest and HLA-C lowest. As confirmed in vitro, three CMV-associated chains were specific for CMV antigens. Later analysis showed most CMV-associated TCR beta chains appearing HLA-restricted.

Turning to this clone: Its antigen is not known.

The study ran its PCR with 60 Vbeta and 13 Jbeta primers. This table comes from immunoSEQ multiplex PCR, and its TCRdb copy is limited to in-frame clones, with some not included. Of 150,000 to 200,000 clones listed, 75% to 90% were seen once; the top ten hold over 0.85%. The CDR3 is made up of 13 amino acids. V lost 0 bases to trimming and J lost 4 bases, with 5 bases between them. Germline lookup yields CDR1 LNHNV and CDR2 YYDKDF (reference sequence). This sequence was found in a girl aged 2 to 10 in good health and CMV-seropositive. V is TRBV15 and J is TRBJ2-3; unclear D gene. What was sequenced was PBMCs. The CDR3 DNA sequence: TGTGCCACCAGCAGAGAACTGGCAGATACGCAGTATTTT. It is translated as CATSRELADTQYF. Complete variable domain (other parts from reference TRBV15 and TRBJ2-3): DAMVIQNPRYQVTQFGKPVTLSCSQTLNHNVMYWYQQKSSQAPKLLFHYYDKDFNNEADTPDNFQSRRPNTSFCFLDIRSPGLGDTAMYLCATSRELADTQYFGPGTRLTVL.